The 30 T cell receptor beta chains reported below all come from one sample, sequenced in a study of shared clonotypes between healthy human individuals. Some clones are missing from TCRdb's copy, which holds only in-frame ones; the method was immunoSEQ multiplex PCR. Of hundreds of thousands of clones detected, 85% to 95% appear once; the ten largest clones hold 0.11%. CD8 cells classed as naive were CD45RO-negative and positively selected for CCR7, excluding terminally differentiated effector memory CD45RA+ cells. The sample consisted of naive CD8+ T cells sorted from blood. The source of these receptors is a woman in her thirties in good health.

V usage is TRBV27 and J usage is TRBJ2-7, with TRBD2 identical over 7 bases. Germline V gene lookup returns CDR1 MNHEY and CDR2 SMNVEV (reference sequence). The length of the CDR3 is 15 residues. J gave up 3 bases and V 0 bases, and 5 bases lay outside the gene matches. The CDR3 protein is CASSLSSGPIYEQYF. CDR3 coding DNA: TGTGCCAGCAGTTTATCTAGCGGGCCTATCTACGAGCAGTACTTC.

This clone was seen just once. The V call is TRBV11-3, the J call TRBJ2-7, with a weak D call TRBD2 (5 bases). The CDR3 has 12 residues. CDR1 is SGHNT and CDR2 is YENEEA in the germline V gene. V was cut by 4 bases and J by 3 bases, with 7 bases left in between. CDR3 in amino acids: CASSYGGYEQYF. CDR3 bases: TGTGCCAGCAGCTATGGAGGCTACGAGCAGTACTTC.

The rearrangement joins TRBV29-1 to TRBJ2-2, with TRBD1 identical over 9 bases. CDR3 length equals 14 residues. Germline CDR1 reads SQVTM; CDR2 reads ANQGSEA. V gave up 4 bases and J gave up 5 bases; unmatched junction bases: 5. The CDR3 region has the DNA TGCAGCGTTGCCAGGGGGACAGGGACCGGGGAGCTGTTTTTT. Translation: CSVARGTGTGELFF.

The V gene is TRBV5-4, the J gene TRBJ2-5; 16 bases line up with TRBD2. The CDR3 contains 18 residues. Trimming at V came to 4 bases and at J to 4 bases, leaving 10 bases not matched to a gene. Germline loops: CDR1 SGHNT, CDR2 YYREEE (reference sequence). The CDR3 loop is CASSGHSGTSGRGETQYF. DNA of the CDR3: TGTGCCAGCAGCGGACACTCCGGGACTAGCGGGAGGGGAGAGACCCAGTACTTC.

This chain connects TRBV27 to TRBJ2-3; no definite D call. Per the germline V gene, CDR1 is MNHEY and CDR2 is SMNVEV (reference sequence). This CDR3 has 16 residues. Trimming pared 5 bases from V and 4 bases from J, leaving 19 bases between. The CDR3 loop is CASSLRPPGPPDTQYF. The CDR3 DNA sequence: TGTGCCAGCAGTCTCCGCCCCCCAGGTCCGCCAGATACGCAGTATTTT.

V gene TRBV11-2 combines with J gene TRBJ2-1; tentatively, D is TRBD2 (6 bases). V lost 1 base and J lost 7, with 8 bases in between. The CDR3 is 13 amino acids. The germline V gene has CDR1 SGHAT and CDR2 FQNNGV. CDR3 in DNA: TGTGCCAGCAGCTTAGGACTAGGTAATGAGCAGTTCTTC. This gives the protein CASSLGLGNEQFF.

The CDR3 DNA is TGTGCCAGTAGACCCGAGCTAGCGGTCCCCTGGGATGAGCAGTTCTTC. Its protein is CASRPELAVPWDEQFF. This chain joins TRBV19 and TRBJ2-1; 7 nucleotides match TRBD2. Losses at the gene ends were 6 bases for V and 8 bases for J; bases not matched to a gene: 16. Germline V gene lookup returns CDR1 LNHDA and CDR2 SQIVND (reference sequence). The CDR3 loop spans 16 amino acids.

The rearrangement joins TRBV7-6 to TRBJ2-7; TRBD2 matches at 14 bases. In germline, CDR1 is SGHVS, CDR2 FNYEAQ. V shed 5 bases and J 7 bases; nucleotides not matched to a gene: 4. This CDR3 comprises 14 residues. The DNA of the CDR3 is TGTGCCAGCAGCCGGGGACTAGCGGGAGATGAGCAGTACTTC. The encoded protein is CASSRGLAGDEQYF.

V and J are TRBV4-1 and TRBJ1-1, with D hard to call. Germline V CDR1 and CDR2: MGHRA, YSYEKL. This CDR3 is built from 14 residues. With 0 bases removed from V and 6 bases from J, the gap between germline ends came to 11 bases. In DNA form, the CDR3 reads TGCGCCAGCAGCCAAGACGCGGGGAGGGCTGAAGCTTTCTTT. This encodes CASSQDAGRAEAFF.

The chain uses TRBV30 and TRBJ2-7; TRBD2 aligns across 12 bases. This CDR3 has 14 amino acids. CDR1 GTSNPN and CDR2 SVGIG come from the germline V gene (reference sequence). V lost 3 bases to trimming and J lost 5 bases; unmatched junction nucleotides: 5. Here the CDR3 reads CAWSAGLAGHEQYF. Here the CDR3 DNA reads TGTGCCTGGAGCGCTGGACTAGCGGGACACGAGCAGTACTTC.

The chain couples TRBV5-4 to TRBJ2-7; D remains unclear. The CDR3 runs 15 residues. V was cut by 3 bases and J by 1 base, with 14 bases left in between. Per germline, CDR1 SGHNT and CDR2 YYREEE (reference sequence). The CDR3 loop reads CASSSGPLGSYEQYF. CDR3 DNA sequence: TGTGCCAGCAGCTCAGGCCCCTTAGGGTCCTACGAGCAGTACTTC.

J is TRBJ2-1 and V is TRBV11-2; 8 bases agree with TRBD2. This CDR3 has 15 amino acids. Germline CDR1 is SGHAT and CDR2 is FQNNGV. V gave up 1 base and J gave up 2 bases; unmatched junction bases: 1. The CDR3 region has the DNA TGTGCCAGCAGCTTAGGAGCGGGAGCCTACAATGAGCAGTTCTTC. This translates into CASSLGAGAYNEQFF.

On this clone: The sample has other DNA sequences that encode this CDR3 too. The J gene is TRBJ2-1, the V gene TRBV27, with 13 positions matching TRBD2. V trimming: 4 bases; J trimming: 5 bases; junction bases outside the gene matches: 2. This CDR3 region has 15 residues. CDR1 and CDR2 (germline): MNHEY, SMNVEV (reference sequence). The CDR3 DNA reads TGTGCCAGCAGTTCAGGGACTAGCGGGAACAATGAGCAGTTCTTC. As protein: CASSSGTSGNNEQFF.

The V call is TRBV7-6, the J call TRBJ2-1; no clear D gene. Per the germline V gene, CDR1 is SGHVS and CDR2 is FNYEAQ. Trimming pared 1 base from V and 5 bases from J, leaving 3 bases between. This CDR3 is 12 amino acids long. CDR3 residues: CASSLGDNEQFF. For the CDR3, the DNA is TGTGCCAGCAGCTTAGGCGACAATGAGCAGTTCTTC. Variable domain in full (rest from reference TRBV7-6 and TRBJ2-1): GAGVSQSPRYKVTKRGQDVALRCDPISGHVSLYWYRQALGQGPEFLTYFNYEAQQDKSGLPNDRFSAERPEGSISTLTIQRTEQRDSAMYRCASSLGDNEQFFGPGTRLTVL.

The CDR3 region is CASRNRDRVNSPLHF. Here the CDR3 DNA reads TGTGCCAGCAGGAACCGGGACAGGGTTAATTCACCCCTCCACTTT. V gene TRBV7-9 combines with J gene TRBJ1-6, with TRBD1 identical over 9 bases. Germline values: CDR1 SEHNR, CDR2 FQNEAQ (reference sequence). V gave up 6 bases and J gave up 6 bases; unmatched junction bases: 6. This CDR3 has 15 residues.

This chain uses TRBV7-6 with TRBJ2-7; possibly TRBD2 for D (6 bases). This CDR3 contains 12 residues. CDR1 and CDR2 from the germline V gene are SGHVS and FNYEAQ. With 8 bases removed from V and 7 bases from J, the gap between germline ends came to 15 bases. CDR3 DNA: TGTGCCAGCCGGGGGTACACGGGGGAGCAGTACTTC. Its translation: CASRGYTGEQYF.

The chain recombines TRBV2 with TRBJ1-1; a possible D gene is TRBD1 (5 bases). Germline-derived CDR1 and CDR2 are SNHLY and FYNNEI. Trimming shortened V by 0 bases and J by 1 base, and 12 bases separated the two germline ends. This CDR3 is 16 amino acids long. The CDR3 loop reads CASSEALRGQNTEAFF. CDR3 nucleotides: TGTGCCAGCAGTGAAGCGCTAAGGGGCCAGAACACTGAAGCTTTCTTT. Based on the CDR3 plus reference TRBV2 and TRBJ1-1, the full variable domain is EPEVTQTPSHQVTQMGQEVILRCVPISNHLYFYWYRQILGQKVEFLVSFYNNEISEKSEIFDDQFSVERPDGSNFTLKIRSTKLEDSAMYFCASSEALRGQNTEAFFGQGTRLTVV.

The chain is built from TRBV29-1 and TRBJ2-5; D unclear. The end of the DNA is better explained by TRBJ2-7, so the J call may be wrong. The CDR3 length is 12 residues. CDR1 and CDR2 (germline): SQVTM, ANQGSEA. The CDR3 DNA sequence: TGCAGCGCTGAGTCCGGTGTCGGCGAGCAGTACTTC. Protein sequence: CSAESGVGEQYF.

This rearrangement joins TRBV5-4 to TRBJ1-3; D remains ambiguous. V lost 0 bases to trimming and J lost 9 bases, with 16 bases between them. Germline CDR1 and CDR2: SGHNT and YYREEE (reference sequence). The CDR3 runs to 15 residues. The CDR3 region has the DNA TGTGCCAGCAGCTTGGGCAGCGGGGAAACGCGCACCATATATTTT. It is translated as CASSLGSGETRTIYF. The full variable domain, completed using reference TRBV5-4 and TRBJ1-3, is ETGVTQSPTHLIKTRGQQVTLRCSSQSGHNTVSWYQQALGQGPQFIFQYYREEENGRGNFPPRFSGLQFPNYSSELNVNALELDDSALYLCASSLGSGETRTIYFGEGSWLTVV.

The chain recombines TRBV4-2 with TRBJ2-7; 9 nucleotides match TRBD1. Trimming took 2 bases from V and 1 from J; bases not matched to a gene: 6. The germline gives CDR1 LGHNA, CDR2 YNFKEQ. The CDR3 runs 16 residues. The CDR3 loop reads CASSQTTGTGSYEQYF. The CDR3 DNA is TGTGCCAGCAGCCAAACTACCGGGACAGGGTCCTACGAGCAGTACTTC.

The rearrangement uses TRBV5-6 and TRBJ1-1; possible D gene TRBD1, 5 bases. V dropped 0 bases and J dropped 1 base, with 10 bases sitting between them. The CDR3 totals 15 residues. CDR1 and CDR2 from the germline V gene are SGHDT and YYEEEE. CDR3 sequence: CASSLDPGQNTEAFF. The CDR3 nucleotides read TGTGCCAGCAGCTTGGATCCAGGACAGAACACTGAAGCTTTCTTT.

CDR3 region: CASSYRLAYYEQYF. The DNA of the CDR3 is TGTGCCAGCAGCTATAGACTAGCGTACTACGAGCAGTACTTC. The chain joins TRBV5-6 to TRBJ2-7; TRBD2 matches at 8 bases. The length of the CDR3 is 14 residues. V trimming: 3 bases; J trimming: 3 bases; junction bases outside the gene matches: 5. Germline V gene lookup returns CDR1 SGHDT and CDR2 YYEEEE.

The chain employs TRBV4-1 and TRBJ2-1; 13 positions agree with TRBD2. V was clipped by 3 bases and J by 10 bases; unmatched bases: 0. In germline, CDR1 is MGHRA, CDR2 YSYEKL. This CDR3 is 13 amino acids long. The CDR3 sequence: CASSQGLAGEQFF. The CDR3 DNA follows: TGCGCCAGCAGCCAGGGACTAGCGGGAGAGCAGTTCTTC.

The rearrangement uses TRBV11-3 and TRBJ2-6; 9 positions agree with TRBD1. The CDR3 has 20 residues. Germline lookup yields CDR1 SGHNT and CDR2 YENEEA. Losses at the gene ends were 5 bases for V and 1 base for J; bases not matched to a gene: 15. CDR3 in amino acids: CASSPNLDRGYGSGANVLTF. In DNA form, the CDR3 reads TGTGCCAGCAGCCCGAACCTGGACAGGGGCTATGGATCTGGGGCCAACGTCCTGACTTTC.

This chain connects TRBV27 to TRBJ2-7; possible D gene TRBD2, 5 bases. The CDR3 is made up of 16 amino acids. Germline CDR1 MNHEY, CDR2 SMNVEV (reference sequence). V dropped 5 bases and J dropped 9 bases, with 26 bases sitting between them. CDR3 sequence (DNA): TGTGCCAGCAGTCCCACCCTACCCGCGCCCCTCGGGGTGCAGTACTTC. The encoded protein is CASSPTLPAPLGVQYF.

J is TRBJ2-7 and V is TRBV27, with 9 bases aligning to TRBD2. This CDR3 has 14 amino acids. V shed 2 bases and J 4 bases; nucleotides not matched to a gene: 3. Germline CDR1 and CDR2: MNHEY and SMNVEV (reference sequence). CDR3 protein: CASSLMLAGYEQYF. In nucleotides, the CDR3 is TGTGCCAGCAGTTTAATGCTAGCGGGGTACGAGCAGTACTTC.

The chain uses TRBV2 and TRBJ2-7; 9 positions agree with TRBD1. The CDR3 sequence is 14 residues long. Germline CDR1 and CDR2: SNHLY and FYNNEI. After removal of 6 bases from V and 1 base from J, the junction contained 4 bases not matched to a gene. The CDR3 DNA reads as TGTGCCAGCAGGGGTGGGACAGGGTCCTACGAGCAGTACTTC. Residues: CASRGGTGSYEQYF.

The rearrangement joins TRBV29-1 to TRBJ2-7; 11 bases fit TRBD2. The junction had 5 bases not matched to a gene; V was cut back by 3 bases and J by 7 bases. The CDR3 extends over 13 amino acids. The germline gives CDR1 SQVTM, CDR2 ANQGSEA. The CDR3 coding sequence is TGCAGCGTTGAGGGGACTAGCGGCCGTGAGCAGTACTTC. This encodes CSVEGTSGREQYF.

The CDR3 sequence is CASSLDPGEKLFF. The CDR3 DNA sequence: TGTGCCAGCAGCTTAGACCCGGGGGAAAAACTGTTTTTT. This rearrangement joins TRBV7-6 to TRBJ1-4; no clear D gene. Looked up from germline, CDR1 is SGHVS and CDR2 is FNYEAQ. The germline V and J ends were trimmed by 1 base and 8 bases, with 8 bases remaining between them. The length of the CDR3 is 13 residues.

Note on this clone: This specimen includes other DNA sequences encoding the same CDR3. This rearrangement joins TRBV4-1 to TRBJ2-3; 10 bases align to TRBD2. Germline CDR1 MGHRA, CDR2 YSYEKL. V gave up 4 bases and J gave up 2 bases; unmatched junction bases: 3. The CDR3 loop spans 15 amino acids. The CDR3 reads CASSLLAGVTDTQYF. DNA for the CDR3: TGCGCCAGCAGCCTTCTAGCGGGAGTCACAGATACGCAGTATTTT.